Below, one T cell receptor (beta chain) is given with its context. Sequencing used immunoSEQ multiplex PCR; TCRdb keeps in-frame clones, though not all of them. The data show about 370,000 clones, more than 80% seen once. Which cohort a participant joined came from the clinical history participants gave. For recovered donors of Cohort 3, there were two negative PCRs, clearance, or symptom resolution. This entry belongs to a study of blood T cell repertoires in COVID-19. About the research overall: T cells, B-cell-depleted T cells, or PBMCs provided the cDNA or gDNA that served as material.

V lost 0 bases, J lost 0 bases, and 2 bases stayed unmatched. From germline, CDR1 is SGHRS and CDR2 YFSETQ. The CDR3 sequence is 16 residues long. The sample comprised PBMCs or T cells enriched from blood (not recorded which). The chain links TRBV5-1 to TRBJ2-4, with 8 bases lining up with TRBD1. The sequence came from a man younger than 35 who had recovered from COVID-19. As DNA, the CDR3 is TGCGCCAGCAGCTTGGGGACAGGGCTAGCCAAAAACATTCAGTACTTC. Its protein is CASSLGTGLAKNIQYF.